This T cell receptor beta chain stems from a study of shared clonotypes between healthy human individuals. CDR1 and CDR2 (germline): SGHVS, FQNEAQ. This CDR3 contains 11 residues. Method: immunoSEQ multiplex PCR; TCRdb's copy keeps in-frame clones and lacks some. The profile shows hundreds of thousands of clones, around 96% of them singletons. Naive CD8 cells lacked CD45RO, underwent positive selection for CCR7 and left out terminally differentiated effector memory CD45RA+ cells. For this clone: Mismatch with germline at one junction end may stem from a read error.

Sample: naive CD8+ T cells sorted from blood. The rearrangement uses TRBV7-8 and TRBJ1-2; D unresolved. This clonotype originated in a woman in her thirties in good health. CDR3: CPARSPYGYTF. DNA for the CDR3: TGCCCTGCCCGTTCTCCCTATGGCTACACCTTC.